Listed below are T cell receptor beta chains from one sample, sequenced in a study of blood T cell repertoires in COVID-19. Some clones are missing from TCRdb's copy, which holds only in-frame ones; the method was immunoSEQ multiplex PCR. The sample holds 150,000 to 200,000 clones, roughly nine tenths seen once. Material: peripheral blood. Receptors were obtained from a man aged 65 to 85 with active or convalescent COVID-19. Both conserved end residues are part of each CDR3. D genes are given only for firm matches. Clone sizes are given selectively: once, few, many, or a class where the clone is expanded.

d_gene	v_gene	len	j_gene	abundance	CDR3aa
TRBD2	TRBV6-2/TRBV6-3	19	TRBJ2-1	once	CASSYSRLAGQMNYNEQFF
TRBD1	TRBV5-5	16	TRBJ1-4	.	CASSLLTGGTDEKLFF
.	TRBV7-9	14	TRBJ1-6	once	CASSPSGPTSPLHF
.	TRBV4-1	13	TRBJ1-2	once	CASSQQGYYGYTF
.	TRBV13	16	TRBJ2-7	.	CASSFRTGPSSYEQYF
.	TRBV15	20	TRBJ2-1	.	CATSREGLRRLTGSYNEQFF
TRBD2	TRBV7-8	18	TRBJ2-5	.	CASSTRGLAGTWGETQYF
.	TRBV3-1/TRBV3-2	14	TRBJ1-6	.	CASSPSTYNSPLHF
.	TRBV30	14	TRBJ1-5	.	CAWSVSSLDQPQHF
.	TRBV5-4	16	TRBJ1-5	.	CASSFGGVYSNQPQHF
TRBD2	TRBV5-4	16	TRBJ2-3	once	CASSPATSRSTDTQYF
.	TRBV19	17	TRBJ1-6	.	CASSPQAQDSYNSPLHF
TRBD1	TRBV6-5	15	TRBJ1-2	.	CASGTGGAGSEGYTF
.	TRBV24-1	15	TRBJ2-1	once	CATSDLRDIYNEQFF
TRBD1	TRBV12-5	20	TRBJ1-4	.	CASAPGTGMGYSATNEKLFF
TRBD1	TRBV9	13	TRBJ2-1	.	CASSVDPRDRVIF
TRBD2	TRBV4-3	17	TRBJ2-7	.	CASSQVKSSGSSYEQYF
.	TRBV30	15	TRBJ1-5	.	CAWSGPRVEVRPQHF
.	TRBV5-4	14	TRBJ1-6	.	CASSFSGYPSPLHF
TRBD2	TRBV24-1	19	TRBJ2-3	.	CATSDPPGTSGSNTDTQYF
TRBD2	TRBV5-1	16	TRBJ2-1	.	CASSLGGGSSYNEQFF
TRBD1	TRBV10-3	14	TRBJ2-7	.	CAISEKTGVAEQYF
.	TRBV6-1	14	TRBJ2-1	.	CASSDGDTLNEQFF
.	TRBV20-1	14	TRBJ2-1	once	CSASTNQLANEQFF
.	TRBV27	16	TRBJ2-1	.	CASSLSRGSSYNEQFF
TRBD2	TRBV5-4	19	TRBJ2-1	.	CASSPGSLAGGGPYNEQFF
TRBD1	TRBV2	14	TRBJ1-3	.	CASGNRGTGNTIYF
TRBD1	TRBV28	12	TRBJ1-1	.	CASKDRYREAFF
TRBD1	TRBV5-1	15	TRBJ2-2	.	CASSPRTGGNGELFF
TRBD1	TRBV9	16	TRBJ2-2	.	CASSSRTGANTGELFF
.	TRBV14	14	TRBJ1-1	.	CASSQGGNPIEAFF
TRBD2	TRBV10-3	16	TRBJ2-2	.	CAISKGLAGVTGELFF
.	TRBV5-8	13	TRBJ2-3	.	CASSRPGENTQYF
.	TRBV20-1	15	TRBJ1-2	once	CSASPSGGANYGYTF
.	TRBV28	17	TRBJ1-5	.	CASITGGASHSNQPQHF
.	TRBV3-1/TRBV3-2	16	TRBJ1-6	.	CASSQPPGRGISPLHF
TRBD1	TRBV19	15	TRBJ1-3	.	CASSSGTGRGNTIYF
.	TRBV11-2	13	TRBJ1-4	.	CASSFTGNEKLFF
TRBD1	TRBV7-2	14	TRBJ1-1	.	CASRIRQGRTEAFF
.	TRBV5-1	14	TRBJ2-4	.	CASSLEGTKNIQYF
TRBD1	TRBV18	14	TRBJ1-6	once	CASSGQGSNSPLHF
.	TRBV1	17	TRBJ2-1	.	CTSSHPVFSGDYNEQFF